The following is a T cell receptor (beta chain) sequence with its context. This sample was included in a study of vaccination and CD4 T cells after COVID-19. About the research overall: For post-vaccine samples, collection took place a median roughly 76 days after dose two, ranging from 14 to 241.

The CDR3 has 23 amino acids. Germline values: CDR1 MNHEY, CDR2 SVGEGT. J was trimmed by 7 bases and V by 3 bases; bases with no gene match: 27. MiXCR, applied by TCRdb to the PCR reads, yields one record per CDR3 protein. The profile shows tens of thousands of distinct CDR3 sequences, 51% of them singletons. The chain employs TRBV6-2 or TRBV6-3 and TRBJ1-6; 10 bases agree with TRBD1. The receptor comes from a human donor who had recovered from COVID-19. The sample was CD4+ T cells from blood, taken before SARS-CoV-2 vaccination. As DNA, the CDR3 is TGTGCCAGCAGTTATAATAGACCGAGGACGGCGACAGGGGGCACCCCGGGGAATTCACCCCTCCACTTT. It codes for CASSYNRPRTATGGTPGNSPLHF.